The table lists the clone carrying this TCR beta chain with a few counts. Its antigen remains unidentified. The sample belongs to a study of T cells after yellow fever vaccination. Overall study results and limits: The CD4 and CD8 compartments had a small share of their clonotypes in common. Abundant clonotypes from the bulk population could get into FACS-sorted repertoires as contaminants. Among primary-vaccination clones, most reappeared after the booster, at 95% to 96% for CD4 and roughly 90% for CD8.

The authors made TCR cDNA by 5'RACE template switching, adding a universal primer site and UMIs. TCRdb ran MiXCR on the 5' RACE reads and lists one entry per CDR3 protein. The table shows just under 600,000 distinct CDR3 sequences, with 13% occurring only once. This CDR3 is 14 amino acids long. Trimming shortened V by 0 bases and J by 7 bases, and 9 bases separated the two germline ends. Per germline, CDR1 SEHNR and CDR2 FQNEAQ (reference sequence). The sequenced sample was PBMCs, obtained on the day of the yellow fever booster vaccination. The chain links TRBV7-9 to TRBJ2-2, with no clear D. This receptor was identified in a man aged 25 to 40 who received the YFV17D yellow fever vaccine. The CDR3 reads CASSLASFIGELFF. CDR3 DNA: TGTGCCAGCAGCTTAGCGTCCTTTATCGGGGAGCTGTTTTTT.